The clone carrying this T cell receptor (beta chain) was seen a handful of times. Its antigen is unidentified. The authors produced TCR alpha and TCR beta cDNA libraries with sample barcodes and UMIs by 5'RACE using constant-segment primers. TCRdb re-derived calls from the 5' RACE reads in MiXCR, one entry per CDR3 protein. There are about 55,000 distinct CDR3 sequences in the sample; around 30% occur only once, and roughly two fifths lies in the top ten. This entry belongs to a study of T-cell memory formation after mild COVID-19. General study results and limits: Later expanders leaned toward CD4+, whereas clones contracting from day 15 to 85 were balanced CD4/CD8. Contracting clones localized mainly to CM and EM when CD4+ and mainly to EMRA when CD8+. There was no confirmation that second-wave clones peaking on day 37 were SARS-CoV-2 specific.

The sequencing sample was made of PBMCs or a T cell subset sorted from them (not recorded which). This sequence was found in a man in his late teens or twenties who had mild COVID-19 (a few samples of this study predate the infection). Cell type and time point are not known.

CDR3 in DNA: TGTGCCAGCAGCCGCGCGGCAGGGACCAATTCTGGGGCCAACGTCCTGACTTTC. Residues: CASSRAAGTNSGANVLTF. V gene TRBV27 combines with J gene TRBJ2-6, with D perhaps TRBD1 or TRBD2 (5 bases each). Germline-derived CDR1 and CDR2 are MNHEY and SMNVEV (reference sequence). The CDR3 has 18 residues. V lost 6 bases and J 1 base, leaving 19 bases between the germline ends.